The rows below give T cell receptor beta chains drawn from one sample of a study of read filtering for tumor transcriptome and immune sequencing. TCRdb re-called the reads with MiXCR, one entry per CDR3 protein. This sample has tens of thousands of distinct CDR3 sequences, with 20% to 25% found just once. The sample comprised a population of CD138-negative cells sorted from bone marrow. The receptor source for this set is a donor aged 40 or older with multiple myeloma. The CDR3 runs from the conserved cysteine through the conserved F or W. Fields, in order: D gene, CDR3 length, V gene, clone size, J gene, CDR3 DNA, CDR3 protein. D genes are given only for firm matches. Where a row states a size, it is once, few, many or the class of an expanded clone; other rows omit it.

D: TRBD2; length: 14; V: TRBV6-6; size: NA; J: TRBJ2-5; DNA: TGTGCCAGCAGTTGCTCGAGGACTAGTGAGACCCAGTACTTC; CDR3: CASSCSRTSETQYF
D: TRBD1; length: 15; V: TRBV12-3/TRBV12-4; size: NA; J: TRBJ2-5; DNA: TGTGCCAGCAGTTTTGGACAGGGATACCAAGAGACCCAGTACTTC; CDR3: CASSFGQGYQETQYF
D: TRBD1; length: 15; V: TRBV7-9; size: NA; J: TRBJ2-5; DNA: TGTGCCAGCAGCCTGGATTTAGGGGGCCGCGGGACCCAGTACTTC; CDR3: CASSLDLGGRGTQYF
D: TRBD1; length: 15; V: TRBV28; size: few; J: TRBJ2-1; DNA: TGTGCCAGCAGAACGATAGGACAGGGGAATAATGAGCAGTTCTTC; CDR3: CASRTIGQGNNEQFF
D: NA; length: 15; V: TRBV11-1; size: medium-sized; J: TRBJ2-1; DNA: TGTGCCAGCAGCCGCCCCCGAAGCAGGGGCAATGAGCAGTTCTTC; CDR3: CASSRPRSRGNEQFF
D: TRBD2; length: 13; V: TRBV28; size: many; J: TRBJ2-5; DNA: TGTGCCAGCAGTATACTAGCGGCCGAGACCCAGTACTTC; CDR3: CASSILAAETQYF
D: NA; length: 14; V: TRBV28; size: many; J: TRBJ2-7; DNA: TGTGCCAGCAGTCCCCGCGGAGGGGCACGGGGGCAGTACTTC; CDR3: CASSPRGGARGQYF
D: NA; length: 13; V: TRBV7-3; size: many; J: TRBJ2-1; DNA: TGTGCCAGCAGCTTAGGCCTCCCTAATGAGCAGTTCTTC; CDR3: CASSLGLPNEQFF
D: TRBD1; length: 15; V: TRBV28; size: many; J: TRBJ2-7; DNA: TGTGCCAGCAGACTGCGGGACAGGGGTACAATAGGGCAGTACTTC; CDR3: CASRLRDRGTIGQYF
D: NA; length: 15; V: TRBV5-1; size: NA; J: TRBJ2-1; DNA: TGCGCCAGCAGCTTGGGGCAGGTCTACGGGTATGAGCAGTTCTTC; CDR3: CASSLGQVYGYEQFF
D: NA; length: 16; V: TRBV28; size: NA; J: TRBJ1-2; DNA: TGTGCCAGCAGGGAACCGGGACTTTACACTAACTATGGCTACACCTTC; CDR3: CASREPGLYTNYGYTF
D: TRBD2; length: 13; V: TRBV27; size: NA; J: TRBJ2-5; DNA: TGTGCCAGTTCCCACCGGGGGGTAGAGACCCAGTACTTC; CDR3: CASSHRGVETQYF
D: TRBD1; length: 13; V: TRBV2; size: many; J: TRBJ2-1; DNA: TGTGCCAGCGCCGGGACAGGGTCACATGAGCAGTTCTTC; CDR3: CASAGTGSHEQFF
D: NA; length: 14; V: TRBV6-1; size: many; J: TRBJ1-6; DNA: TGTGCCAGCGAAGGGAGGTCCTATAATTCACCCCTCCACTTT; CDR3: CASEGRSYNSPLHF
D: NA; length: 15; V: TRBV9; size: many; J: TRBJ2-5; DNA: TGTGCCAGCAGTACCTCGGGGTCGGACATAGAGACCCAGTACTTC; CDR3: CASSTSGSDIETQYF
D: NA; length: 14; V: TRBV12-3/TRBV12-4; size: few; J: TRBJ2-3; DNA: TGTGCCAGCAGGTACAGGGTAGGGACAGATACGCAGTATTTT; CDR3: CASRYRVGTDTQYF
D: TRBD1; length: 15; V: TRBV6-1; size: NA; J: TRBJ2-5; DNA: TGTGCCAGCAGTCCGACCGGGACAGGGAAACAGACCCAGTACTTC; CDR3: CASSPTGTGKQTQYF
D: NA; length: 13; V: TRBV20-1; size: NA; J: TRBJ1-1; DNA: TGCAGTGGACGGGGCAGGACGAACACTGAAGCTTTCTTT; CDR3: CSGRGRTNTEAFF
D: TRBD2; length: 13; V: TRBV5-6; size: many; J: TRBJ2-1; DNA: TGTGCCAGCAGTTCGGGACTAGACAATGAGCAGTTCTTC; CDR3: CASSSGLDNEQFF
D: NA; length: 13; V: TRBV7-2; size: many; J: TRBJ2-1; DNA: TGTGCCAGCAGCGCGGACGCCTACAATGAGCAGTTCTTC; CDR3: CASSADAYNEQFF
D: NA; length: 12; V: TRBV20-1; size: NA; J: TRBJ2-7; DNA: TGCAGTGCTCGGACAGACTTTTGCGAGCAGTACTTC; CDR3: CSARTDFCEQYF
D: TRBD2; length: 13; V: TRBV7-3; size: few; J: TRBJ2-1; DNA: TGTGCCAGCAGCCTCTCCGGGGGGGGTGAGCAGTTCTTC; CDR3: CASSLSGGGEQFF
D: NA; length: 14; V: TRBV29-1; size: once; J: TRBJ2-3; DNA: TGCGGCCTCACGAGGGGTTGGGACACAGATACGCAGTATTTT; CDR3: CGLTRGWDTDTQYF
D: NA; length: 15; V: TRBV5-1; size: NA; J: TRBJ1-2; DNA: TGCGCCAGCAGCCCGGAGGTGCCAGTTAGGGGAGGCTACACCTTC; CDR3: CASSPEVPVRGGYTF
D: NA; length: 15; V: TRBV5-1; size: many; J: TRBJ2-5; DNA: TGCGCCAGCAGCTTGGTGGCAGGGGCTGGGGAGACCCAGTACTTC; CDR3: CASSLVAGAGETQYF
D: NA; length: 15; V: TRBV9; size: NA; J: TRBJ1-4; DNA: TGTGCCAGCAGCGTAGCAGGGGCCCCTGGGGAAAAACTGTTTTTT; CDR3: CASSVAGAPGEKLFF
D: NA; length: 13; V: TRBV20-1; size: once; J: TRBJ2-5; DNA: TGCAGTGCTAGTTTTCAGGGAGCGGAGACCCAGTGCTTC; CDR3: CSASFQGAETQCF
D: NA; length: 13; V: TRBV12-3/TRBV12-4; size: many; J: TRBJ2-7; DNA: TGTGCCAGCAGCTCCGGGACTGTGTACGAGCAGTACTTC; CDR3: CASSSGTVYEQYF
D: TRBD1; length: 13; V: TRBV5-1; size: many; J: TRBJ2-7; DNA: TGCGCCAGCAGCCTGAGGACAGGGGGCGAGCAGTACTTC; CDR3: CASSLRTGGEQYF
D: NA; length: 16; V: TRBV14; size: many; J: TRBJ2-1; DNA: TGTGCCAGCAGCCCCTTCCAGGGGAGGTCCTACAATGAGCAGTTCTTC; CDR3: CASSPFQGRSYNEQFF
D: NA; length: 13; V: TRBV7-9; size: few; J: TRBJ2-3; DNA: TGTGCCAGCAGCTTGGCCCACGGAGATACGCAGTATTTT; CDR3: CASSLAHGDTQYF
D: NA; length: 13; V: TRBV11-1; size: many; J: TRBJ1-1; DNA: TGTGCCGTCGAGGGGGTGCGGAACACTGAAGCTTTCTTT; CDR3: CAVEGVRNTEAFF
D: TRBD1; length: 15; V: TRBV5-1; size: NA; J: TRBJ2-7; DNA: TGCGCCAGCAGCCCCGCATCACAGGGGGGTGGCGAGCAGTGCTTC; CDR3: CASSPASQGGGEQCF
D: NA; length: 14; V: TRBV5-6; size: many; J: TRBJ2-7; DNA: TGTGCCAGCAGCTTGGGGGGTTTACGAGGCGAGCAGTACTTC; CDR3: CASSLGGLRGEQYF
D: NA; length: 16; V: TRBV29-1; size: NA; J: TRBJ2-7; DNA: TGCAGCGTCTTTGGTGGGGGGTTGGACGGTCCCTACGAGCAGTACTTC; CDR3: CSVFGGGLDGPYEQYF
D: TRBD1; length: 17; V: TRBV7-9; size: few; J: TRBJ2-7; DNA: TGTGCCAGCAGCTTAGGGGGGGCCGGGACAGGGATGAACGAGCAGTACTTC; CDR3: CASSLGGAGTGMNEQYF
D: NA; length: 15; V: TRBV12-3/TRBV12-4; size: few; J: TRBJ1-5; DNA: TGTGCCAGCAGCGAACAGGGTGTGGGCAATCAGCCCCAGCATTTT; CDR3: CASSEQGVGNQPQHF
D: TRBD1; length: 12; V: TRBV11-2; size: few; J: TRBJ2-2; DNA: TGTGCCACGCCCACAGGGGCCGGGGAGCTGTTTTTT; CDR3: CATPTGAGELFF
D: NA; length: 17; V: TRBV5-1; size: many; J: TRBJ1-1; DNA: TGCGCCAGCAGCCTCCAAACTTCTACAGGGTCCGGAACTGAAGCTTTCTTT; CDR3: CASSLQTSTGSGTEAFF
D: NA; length: 16; V: TRBV7-2; size: many; J: TRBJ2-5; DNA: TGTGCCAGCAGCTTAGAGGGGGAGGCCCCGCGGGAGACCCAGTACTTC; CDR3: CASSLEGEAPRETQYF
D: NA; length: 14; V: TRBV28; size: many; J: TRBJ1-1; DNA: TGTGCCAGCAGCTTGACGGGGGCTTGGACTGAAGCTTTCTTT; CDR3: CASSLTGAWTEAFF
D: NA; length: 16; V: TRBV4-1; size: many; J: TRBJ2-3; DNA: TGCGCCAGCAGCCAAGGGGTAGGGTTGTACGCAGATACGCAGTATTTT; CDR3: CASSQGVGLYADTQYF
D: NA; length: 16; V: TRBV5-1; size: many; J: TRBJ1-6; DNA: TGCGCCAGCAGCTTGGCCCGGCAGGGGCTCAATTCACCCCTCCACTTT; CDR3: CASSLARQGLNSPLHF
D: NA; length: 14; V: TRBV20-1; size: many; J: TRBJ1-5; DNA: TGCAGTGCTCCCTCACGGGCCCCTAATCAGCCCCAGCATTTT; CDR3: CSAPSRAPNQPQHF
D: NA; length: 15; V: TRBV7-9; size: few; J: TRBJ1-5; DNA: TGTGCCAGCACAAACCTGCCAATTGAGGAAACGCCCCAGCATTTT; CDR3: CASTNLPIEETPQHF
D: NA; length: 16; V: TRBV20-1; size: few; J: TRBJ2-5; DNA: TGCAGTGCTATTGTATGGGGCGGCTCGTTCGGGGAGACCCAGTACTTC; CDR3: CSAIVWGGSFGETQYF
D: TRBD2; length: 15; V: TRBV5-1; size: few; J: TRBJ2-1; DNA: TGCGCCAGCAGCCTACTAGCGGGGGGGAATAATGAGCAGTTCTTC; CDR3: CASSLLAGGNNEQFF
D: NA; length: 16; V: TRBV29-1; size: many; J: TRBJ2-2; DNA: TGCAGCGTTGAAGATCCGGTCGGAACGAACACCGGGGAGCTGTTTTTT; CDR3: CSVEDPVGTNTGELFF
D: NA; length: 13; V: TRBV4-1; size: NA; J: TRBJ1-1; DNA: TGCGCCAGCAGGCGGACACTCGACACTGAAGCTTTCTTT; CDR3: CASRRTLDTEAFF
D: NA; length: 13; V: TRBV25-1; size: NA; J: TRBJ2-7; DNA: TGTGCCAGCAGTGAAAGTTTCTCCTACGAGCAGTACTTC; CDR3: CASSESFSYEQYF
D: NA; length: 13; V: TRBV2; size: many; J: TRBJ2-1; DNA: TGTGCCAGCAGGGGAGTGGGGAGAAATGAGCAGTTCTTC; CDR3: CASRGVGRNEQFF
D: NA; length: 16; V: TRBV7-9; size: many; J: TRBJ2-7; DNA: TGTGCCAGCAGCCCGAGGGGGGCGGACCGCTCCTACGAGCAGTACTTC; CDR3: CASSPRGADRSYEQYF
D: TRBD1; length: 15; V: TRBV5-1; size: many; J: TRBJ1-1; DNA: TGCGCCAGCAGCTTCAGGACAGGGGGGGACACTGAAGCTTTCTTT; CDR3: CASSFRTGGDTEAFF
D: NA; length: 11; V: TRBV29-1; size: many; J: TRBJ1-1; DNA: TGCAGCGTTCGCCGGGGGGCTGAAGCTTTCTTT; CDR3: CSVRRGAEAFF
D: TRBD1; length: 13; V: TRBV14; size: many; J: TRBJ1-1; DNA: TGTGCCAGCAGCCGACAGGGATTCACTGAAGCTTTCTTT; CDR3: CASSRQGFTEAFF
D: NA; length: 14; V: TRBV28; size: many; J: TRBJ2-7; DNA: TGTGCCAGCAGACCCCGGGACACCGAGTACGAGCAGTACTTC; CDR3: CASRPRDTEYEQYF
D: NA; length: 15; V: TRBV19; size: NA; J: TRBJ1-3; DNA: TGTGCCAGTAGAACACCTGGAACGGGCGGAAACACCATATATTTT; CDR3: CASRTPGTGGNTIYF
D: NA; length: 14; V: TRBV21-1; size: NA; J: TRBJ1-1; DNA: TGTGCCAGCAGTTTACAATACATGAACACTGAAGCTTTCTTT; CDR3: CASSLQYMNTEAFF
D: NA; length: 11; V: TRBV6-1; size: many; J: TRBJ2-7; DNA: TGTGCCAGCAGTTATTCCCACGAGCAGTACTTC; CDR3: CASSYSHEQYF